This T cell receptor beta chain was obtained from a study of spatial heterogeneity in lung cancer (dated by TCRdb to the late 2010s). For the study in its entirety: More beta-chain than alpha-chain transcripts were consistently detected, likely reflecting higher beta-chain transcript abundance. In the raw uncorrected reads, each unique combination of TCR and UMI appeared more than ten times on average. TCR alpha and beta repertoires were quantitatively compared across multiple tumor regions, matched nontumor lung and blood in non-small cell lung cancer. TCR repertoire features were related to nonsynonymous mutation counts determined by whole-exome sequencing of tumor tissue. At surgery, 220 tumor regions, roughly 63 matched nontumor lung samples and 50 to 60 PBMC samples were TCR-sequenced for both alpha and beta chains. Broad study findings and their caveats: Ubiquitous expanded tumor TCRs were detected in blood more often at tumor resection than at routine follow-up. Confirming at a functional level the hypothesis that regional TCRs recognize regional mutations was considered to require additional single-cell paired TCR alpha and beta sequencing.

From cysteine to phenylalanine, the CDR3 is 15 amino acids long. The kept DNA is CDR3 alone, 45 bases in frame from the first base. V is shortened by 4 bases, J by 2 bases, and the region joining them spans 14 bases. Reading the germline V gene gives CDR1 SGHRS and CDR2 YFSETQ. The library came from 5' RACE. For sequencing, a NextSeq 500 was employed. The TCR library protocol attached a unique molecular identifier to each TCR cDNA molecule to allow correction of PCR and sequencing errors. The authors processed their data as follows. TCR identification, UMI-based error correction and CDR3 extraction were all carried out with Decombinator tools. Expanded TCRs were defined as those above a frequency of 2 per 1,000, corresponding to the top 1% of the tumor frequency distribution. Renyi diversity was computed with the R vegan package after each repertoire had been subsampled 100 times to 5,000 TCRs. CDR3 similarity networks were constructed using string-kernel similarity of amino acid triplets, with links drawn between CDR3s whose pairwise similarity was above 0.82. The raw public data were reprocessed by TCRdb itself: fastp quality trimming at Q25, MiXCR clonotype calling, in-frame beta chains only. Rows merge per CDR3 protein into single entries with the most common DNA and genes. In this record, the V and J calls reflect TCRdb's handling and not the investigators' own analysis. Within this sample are tens of thousands of distinct CDR3 sequences, with around 12% of them counted one time only. Over 40% of the sample comes from the top ten.

To note about this clonotype: Its antigen target is currently unknown. No base qualities exist here, and no much larger clone lies one base off it.

Per the publication, the time point label means: sample taken at primary tumor resection. Donors were 70 or so patients with early-stage, untreated non-small cell lung cancer from the lung TRACERx cohort. Without any cell sorting, TCR sequencing was performed on whole RNA extracted either from tumor and nontumor lung tissue or from cryopreserved PBMC samples. Only patients with enough RNA available from two or more tumor regions were chosen for TCR sequencing. This clonotype was obtained from a male donor with early-stage non-small cell lung cancer. The chain uses TRBV5-1 and TRBJ2-3, with TRBD2 as a weak D call on 5 bases. The source material was PBMCs, sampled at surgery. The sequence in DNA is TGCGCCAGCAGCCCGGACTTTCCCGACACAGATACGCAGTATTTT. The resulting protein is CASSPDFPDTDTQYF.